This T cell receptor beta chain was obtained from a study of T cells in Graves' hyperthyroidism and ophthalmopathy. Trimming removed 0 bases from V and 7 bases from J, with 12 bases in between. The CDR3 totals 14 residues. In this sample, this clonotype turned up many times. RNA transcripts provided the source from which TCR beta CDR3 regions were amplified. During a first-round RT-PCR of the TCR CDR3, the HTBI primer set was used. TCRdb re-analysed the multiplex PCR reads in MiXCR, keeping a single row per CDR3 protein. In the table there are hundreds of thousands of distinct CDR3 sequences, more than 15% of which are singletons.

The chain couples TRBV12-3 or TRBV12-4 to TRBJ1-1; D is undetermined. This clonotype was obtained from a woman between 40 and 50 years old with Graves' ophthalmopathy. Input material: blood. The CDR3 loop reads CASSLALGRGEAFF. CDR3 nucleotide sequence: TGTGCCAGCAGTTTAGCGCTAGGGCGCGGTGAAGCTTTCTTT.